This TCR beta chain was captured in a study of regulatory T cells in long-lasting Graves disease. General study points: Small numbers of samples may have cut accuracy.

For TCR beta, libraries came from iRepertoire HTBI primers and Arm-PCR of CDR3 regions. TCRdb used MiXCR to reprocess the multiplex PCR reads, holding one entry per CDR3 protein. The table has hundreds of thousands of distinct CDR3 sequences, about 16% seen once. This clonotype was observed many times. Its antigen remains unknown. The V gene end was trimmed by 8 bases and the J gene end by 3 bases; junction bases not matched to a gene: 5. Germline V gives CDR1 ENHRY, CDR2 SYGVKD. This CDR3 contains 13 residues. Time point: newly diagnosed GD, antithyroid drugs for less than 3 months. TCR sequences were obtained from RNA taken from PBMCs. All patients originated from an endocrinology department located in Xi'an, China. These records were also assigned to another study, of T cells in Graves' hyperthyroidism and ophthalmopathy. As reported in that work: The primer set for the first-round RT-PCR of the TCR CDR3 was HTBI.

The material was peripheral blood mononuclear cells (PBMCs), obtained at new diagnosis, from a patient treated with antithyroid drugs. The receptor comes from a woman in her twenties or thirties with Graves disease. This chain uses TRBV10-3 with TRBJ2-5; 8 nucleotides agree with TRBD1. CDR3 bases: TGTGCCATCGCGCCGGGACAGGAAGAGACCCAGTACTTC. Its translation: CAIAPGQEETQYF.